Presented here are 21 T cell receptor beta chains from one specimen sequenced in a study of blood T cell repertoires in COVID-19. Some clones are missing from TCRdb's copy, which holds only in-frame ones; the method was immunoSEQ multiplex PCR. The sample yields 210,000 or so clones, approximately 88% seen once. The source material was peripheral blood. All receptors derive from a middle-aged man with acute or convalescent COVID-19.

J is TRBJ2-3 and V is TRBV10-2, with a tentative D call TRBD1 (6 bases). Germline V CDR1 and CDR2: WSHSY, SAAADI. This CDR3 is 12 amino acids long. Trimming shortened V by 3 bases and J by 5 bases, and 6 bases separated the two germline ends. CDR3 sequence: CASSEGGDTQYF. The CDR3, as DNA: TGCGCCAGCAGTGAAGGGGGAGATACGCAGTATTTT.

This clone came up many times. The chain combines TRBV7-8 with TRBJ2-7; D is undetermined. Trimming left V 1 base short and J 0 bases short, with 13 bases between. The CDR3 is made up of 16 amino acids. Per germline, CDR1 SGHVS and CDR2 FQNEAQ. This CDR3 reads CASSLGPVKSSYEQYF. The CDR3 DNA is TGTGCCAGCAGCTTAGGGCCAGTAAAAAGCTCCTACGAGCAGTACTTC.

The genes are TRBV19 and TRBJ1-1; 8 bases agree with TRBD1. This CDR3 contains 16 residues. Germline V gene lookup returns CDR1 LNHDA and CDR2 SQIVND (reference sequence). Losses at the gene ends were 5 bases for V and 4 bases for J; bases not matched to a gene: 12. The CDR3 region has the DNA TGTGCCAGTAGTTGGGGGACAGGAGGACGCGGCACTGAAGCTTTCTTT. Amino acids: CASSWGTGGRGTEAFF. The variable domain in full, with the rest retrieved from reference TRBV19 and TRBJ1-1, is DGGITQSPKYLFRKEGQNVTLSCEQNLNHDAMYWYRQDPGQGLRLIYYSQIVNDFQKGDIAEGYSVSREKKESFPLTVTSAQKNPTAFYLCASSWGTGGRGTEAFFGQGTRLTVV.

The chain combines TRBV20-1 with TRBJ2-7, with a possible D match to TRBD1 (6 bases). The CDR3 contains 15 residues. CDR1 is DFQATT, CDR2 SNEGSKA, per germline (reference sequence). The V end was cut by 3 bases, the J end by 4 bases, with 19 bases between. The DNA for the CDR3 is TGCAGTGCTAGTCCCCCGACAGGCCCCTCTTACGAGCAGTACTTC. This sequence encodes CSASPPTGPSYEQYF.

The chain couples TRBV5-4 to TRBJ2-5; 11 bases are shared with TRBD1. There are 15 residues in the CDR3. CDR1 is SGHNT and CDR2 is YYREEE in the germline V gene (reference sequence). With 5 bases clipped from V and 2 bases from J, the junction kept 5 bases outside the gene matches. The CDR3 DNA sequence: TGTGCCAGCAGTTCGGACAGGGGGCTACAAGAGACCCAGTACTTC. Translating it yields CASSSDRGLQETQYF.

The V gene is TRBV3-1 (or the pseudogene TRBV3-2), the J gene TRBJ1-2, with D uncertain. This CDR3 is 16 amino acids long. The germline gives CDR1 LGHDT, CDR2 YNNKEL (reference sequence). The V gene lost 2 bases and the J gene lost 4 bases, with 17 bases spanning the gap. The CDR3 nucleotides are TGTGCCAGCAGCCAAACCTCAAATTCCAAGCCCTATGGCTACACCTTC. Encoded protein: CASSQTSNSKPYGYTF.

The chain is built from TRBV5-1 and TRBJ1-1; D remains unclear. CDR3 size: 14 residues. Trimming stripped 0 bases from V and 6 bases from J, with 12 bases between. CDR1 and CDR2 (germline): SGHRS, YFSETQ. DNA for the CDR3: TGCGCCAGCAGCTTGGATTCGCGTGTCCCTGAAGCTTTCTTT. Translated: CASSLDSRVPEAFF.

This clone was found a few times. The chain couples TRBV3-1 (or the pseudogene TRBV3-2) to TRBJ2-7; D is ambiguous. Germline lookup yields CDR1 LGHDT and CDR2 YNNKEL (reference sequence). V gave up 1 base and J gave up 5 bases, with 12 bases separating them. The CDR3 is 14 amino acids. The CDR3 is CASSQVSGRHEQYF. As DNA, the CDR3 is TGTGCCAGCAGCCAAGTATCCGGTCGCCACGAGCAGTACTTC.

In DNA form, the CDR3 reads TGTGCCAGCAGCTTAGCTCGGACAGGGGTGTTGGGGGCAACTAATGAAAAACTGTTTTTT. Translating it yields CASSLARTGVLGATNEKLFF. The gene calls are TRBV7-6 and TRBJ1-4; 9 bases match TRBD1. From germline, CDR1 is SGHVS and CDR2 FNYEAQ. This CDR3 comprises 20 residues. Losses at the gene ends were 0 bases for V and 0 bases for J; bases not matched to a gene: 11.

This sequence joins TRBV5-1 and TRBJ1-1, with a possible D match to TRBD1 (6 bases). This CDR3 comprises 15 residues. Germline lookup yields CDR1 SGHRS and CDR2 YFSETQ. V was clipped by 4 bases and J by 1 base, with 14 bases between them. In DNA form, the CDR3 reads TGCGCCAGCAGCCCTATTGGGGGCGCGAACACTGAAGCTTTCTTT. Encoded protein: CASSPIGGANTEAFF.

This chain uses TRBV18 with TRBJ1-6, with TRBD1 identical over 7 bases. This CDR3 comprises 16 residues. Looked up from germline, CDR1 is KGHSH and CDR2 is LQKENI. The junction had 7 bases not matched to a gene; V was cut back by 1 base and J by 7 bases. The CDR3 loop reads CASSPLKGAPNSPLHF. The CDR3 DNA reads TGTGCCAGCTCACCACTAAAGGGGGCACCCAATTCACCCCTCCACTTT.

V and J are TRBV5-8 and TRBJ1-3; maybe TRBD1 (6 bases). The V end lost 4 bases, the J end lost 3 bases, and 17 bases lay between the germline ends. Germline V CDR1 and CDR2: SGHTS, YDEGEE. CDR3 length equals 16 residues. DNA for the CDR3: TGTGCCAGCAGCCCCAGTTGGGGGCTCGATGGAAACACCATATATTTT. Translated, it gives CASSPSWGLDGNTIYF.

This chain connects TRBV19 to TRBJ2-2, with 10 bases matching TRBD1. Trimming cost V 7 bases and J 4 bases; bases outside gene matches: 3. The CDR3 extends over 14 amino acids. Germline values: CDR1 LNHDA, CDR2 SQIVND (reference sequence). The CDR3 bases are TGTGCCAGTAAGAGGACAGGGGGCACCGGGGAGCTGTTTTTT. Its protein is CASKRTGGTGELFF.

J is TRBJ2-1 and V is TRBV14, with TRBD2 matching over 10 bases. The CDR3 totals 17 residues. Germline assignment: CDR1 SGHDN and CDR2 FVKESK. The V gene end was trimmed by 3 bases and the J gene end by 5 bases; junction bases not matched to a gene: 10. The CDR3 spells CASSHPHSGGRDNEQFF. CDR3 in DNA: TGTGCCAGCAGCCATCCTCATAGCGGGGGGCGGGACAATGAGCAGTTCTTC.

This chain connects TRBV5-1 to TRBJ1-1; 7 nucleotides align to TRBD1. CDR3 length: 15 amino acids. Germline V gene data show CDR1 as SGHRS and CDR2 as YFSETQ. V lost 5 bases, J lost 1 base, and 8 bases stayed unmatched. The CDR3 loop is CASREGAGGNTEAFF. DNA for the CDR3: TGCGCCAGCAGGGAGGGGGCCGGGGGGAACACTGAAGCTTTCTTT.

The chain combines TRBV19 with TRBJ1-6; perhaps TRBD1 as D (5 bases). Germline V gene lookup returns CDR1 LNHDA and CDR2 SQIVND (reference sequence). The V and J ends lost 4 bases and 4 bases respectively, with 11 bases between them. The CDR3 has 15 residues. CDR3 sequence reads: CASSTETAYNSPLHF. The CDR3 coding sequence is TGTGCCAGTAGTACGGAGACAGCTTATAATTCACCCCTCCACTTT.

As to this clone: The DNA is omitted, as the CDR3 cannot be located on it reliably, and the CDR3 follows TCRdb's listing. V usage is TRBV6-6 and J usage is TRBJ2-4; TRBD1, the table's D call, was not compared with the DNA. The V gene's germline CDR1 is MNHNY and CDR2 SVGAGI (reference sequence). The CDR3 spans 15 residues, counting both ends. The CDR3 protein is CASSSGQGAKNIQYF.

This clone occurred once. V is TRBV5-1 and J is TRBJ2-3; D is unresolved. The CDR3 has 17 amino acids. The V gene lost 4 bases and the J gene lost 2 bases, with 20 bases spanning the gap. From germline, CDR1 is SGHRS and CDR2 YFSETQ. CDR3 in DNA: TGCGCCAGCAGCCCCACCTCCCCCGAGCTAGTCACAGATACGCAGTATTTT. Translated: CASSPTSPELVTDTQYF.

The J gene is TRBJ2-1, the V gene TRBV7-9, with a possible D match to TRBD2 (7 bases). Germline V gene sequence: CDR1 SEHNR, CDR2 FQNEAQ (reference sequence). The V and J ends lost 3 bases and 6 bases respectively, with 12 bases between them. The CDR3 runs to 14 residues. The CDR3 protein is CASSFIGGANEQFF. The CDR3 coding sequence is TGTGCCAGCAGCTTCATTGGGGGGGCCAATGAGCAGTTCTTC.

The CDR3 nucleotides are TGTGCCAGTAGTATAGCGGGGTATAGCAATCAGCCCCAGCATTTT. This encodes CASSIAGYSNQPQHF. This chain uses TRBV19 with TRBJ1-5; no definite D call. Trimming removed 1 base from V and 0 bases from J, with 7 bases in between. Per germline, CDR1 LNHDA and CDR2 SQIVND (reference sequence). The CDR3 covers 15 residues.

The V call is TRBV4-1, the J call TRBJ2-1; perhaps TRBD1 as D (6 bases). V was pared by 1 base and J by 5 bases, with 9 bases between. The CDR3 runs 14 residues. Germline-derived CDR1 and CDR2 are MGHRA and YSYEKL. The CDR3 sequence is CASSQGYRDNEQFF. Written as DNA, the CDR3 is TGCGCCAGCAGCCAAGGTTACAGGGACAATGAGCAGTTCTTC.